A selection of T cell receptor beta chains follows, all from one sample in a study of blood T cell repertoires in COVID-19. TCRdb's table, derived via immunoSEQ multiplex PCR, lists solely in-frame clones and lacks some. The table records about 230,000 clones, 65% to 90% of them present only once. Material for sequencing was peripheral blood. The receptors were gathered from a woman in her forties who had recovered from COVID-19. CDR3s include the opening cysteine and the closing phenylalanine or tryptophan. Fields, in order: CDR3 length, clone size, J gene, V gene, D gene, CDR3 DNA, CDR3 protein. D genes are given only for firm matches. Size is stated for part of the rows, as once, few or many counts, or as a class when the clone is expanded.

len: 12
abundance: .
j_gene: TRBJ2-3
v_gene: TRBV11-2
d_gene: .
CDR3nt: TGTGCCAGCAGCTTAGATCGTGATACGCAGTATTTT
CDR3aa: CASSLDRDTQYF

len: 13
abundance: once
j_gene: TRBJ2-1
v_gene: TRBV11-2
d_gene: .
CDR3nt: TGTGCCAGCAGCTTAGGGGAGGACAATGAGCAGTTCTTC
CDR3aa: CASSLGEDNEQFF

len: 16
abundance: .
j_gene: TRBJ2-3
v_gene: TRBV3-1/TRBV3-2
d_gene: TRBD2
CDR3nt: TGTGCCAGCAGCCAAGATCCAGCGGGGGGGCTAGATACGCAGTATTTT
CDR3aa: CASSQDPAGGLDTQYF

len: 15
abundance: .
j_gene: TRBJ2-7
v_gene: TRBV7-9
d_gene: TRBD2
CDR3nt: TGTGCCAGCAGCTTAGCGGGGGGGAGTGCCTACGAGCAGTACTTC
CDR3aa: CASSLAGGSAYEQYF

len: 14
abundance: .
j_gene: TRBJ2-5
v_gene: TRBV7-2
d_gene: TRBD1
CDR3nt: TGTGCCAGCAGCTTAGGGACAGGGAAGAAGACCCAGTACTTC
CDR3aa: CASSLGTGKKTQYF

len: 16
abundance: few
j_gene: TRBJ2-4
v_gene: TRBV3-1/TRBV3-2
d_gene: .
CDR3nt: TGTGCCAGCAGCCAAGACAGGTCCAGTTGGAAAAACATTCAGTACTTC
CDR3aa: CASSQDRSSWKNIQYF

len: 13
abundance: .
j_gene: TRBJ2-7
v_gene: TRBV27
d_gene: TRBD1
CDR3nt: TGTGCCAGCAGTCCCTGGACAGGGAGCGAGCAGTACTTC
CDR3aa: CASSPWTGSEQYF

len: 13
abundance: .
j_gene: TRBJ1-2
v_gene: TRBV25-1
d_gene: .
CDR3nt: TGTGCCAGCAGTGAATCAGGGTTGGATGGCTACACCTTC
CDR3aa: CASSESGLDGYTF

len: 15
abundance: .
j_gene: TRBJ2-5
v_gene: TRBV19
d_gene: TRBD2
CDR3nt: TGTGCCAGCGGCGCGCTAGCGGGGGGGCAAGAGACCCAGTACTTC
CDR3aa: CASGALAGGQETQYF

len: 15
abundance: .
j_gene: TRBJ1-2
v_gene: TRBV3-1/TRBV3-2
d_gene: TRBD1
CDR3nt: TGTGCCAGCAGCCAAGTGGGGACAGGGGGCGACGGCTACACCTTC
CDR3aa: CASSQVGTGGDGYTF

len: 13
abundance: .
j_gene: TRBJ2-7
v_gene: TRBV19
d_gene: .
CDR3nt: TGTGCCAGTATGGGGCAGGGTGGCTACGAGCAGTACTTC
CDR3aa: CASMGQGGYEQYF

len: 12
abundance: .
j_gene: TRBJ1-3
v_gene: TRBV6-5
d_gene: TRBD1
CDR3nt: TGTGCCAGCGGGACAGCCGGAAACACCATATATTTT
CDR3aa: CASGTAGNTIYF

len: 15
abundance: .
j_gene: TRBJ2-5
v_gene: TRBV7-3
d_gene: .
CDR3nt: TGTGCCAGCAGCTCTGGGGGGGCAGACCCTGAGACCCAGTACTTC
CDR3aa: CASSSGGADPETQYF

len: 15
abundance: .
j_gene: TRBJ1-5
v_gene: TRBV3-1/TRBV3-2
d_gene: .
CDR3nt: TGTGCCAGCAGCCAAGCCGGGACATCAGACCAGCCCCAGCATTTT
CDR3aa: CASSQAGTSDQPQHF

len: 13
abundance: .
j_gene: TRBJ1-4
v_gene: TRBV9
d_gene: .
CDR3nt: TGTGCCAGCAGCGTAGAGGGGGATGAAAAACTGTTTTTT
CDR3aa: CASSVEGDEKLFF

len: 14
abundance: .
j_gene: TRBJ2-4
v_gene: TRBV15
d_gene: TRBD2
CDR3nt: TGTGCCACCACGACCGGGGGGGCAAAAAACATTCAGTACTTC
CDR3aa: CATTTGGAKNIQYF

len: 13
abundance: .
j_gene: TRBJ1-1
v_gene: TRBV30
d_gene: .
CDR3nt: TGTGCCTGGAGTGTACAGGGCGACACTGAAGCTTTCTTT
CDR3aa: CAWSVQGDTEAFF

len: 14
abundance: .
j_gene: TRBJ2-1
v_gene: TRBV18
d_gene: .
CDR3nt: TGTGCCAGCTCAGCACGACAGGTTAGCAATGAGCAGTTCTTC
CDR3aa: CASSARQVSNEQFF